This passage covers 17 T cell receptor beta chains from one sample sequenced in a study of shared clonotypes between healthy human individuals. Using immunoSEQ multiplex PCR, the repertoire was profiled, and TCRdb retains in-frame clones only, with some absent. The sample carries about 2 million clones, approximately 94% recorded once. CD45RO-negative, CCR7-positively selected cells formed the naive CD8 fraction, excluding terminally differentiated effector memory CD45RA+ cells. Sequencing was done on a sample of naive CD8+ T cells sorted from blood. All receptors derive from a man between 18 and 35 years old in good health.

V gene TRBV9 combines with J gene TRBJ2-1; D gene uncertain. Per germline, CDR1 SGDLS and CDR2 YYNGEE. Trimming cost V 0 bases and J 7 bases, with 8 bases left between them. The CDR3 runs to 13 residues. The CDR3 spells CASSVGPENEQFF. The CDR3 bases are TGTGCCAGCAGCGTAGGCCCTGAGAATGAGCAGTTCTTC.

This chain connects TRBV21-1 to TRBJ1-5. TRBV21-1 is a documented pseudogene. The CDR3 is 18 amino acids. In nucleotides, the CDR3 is TGTGCCAGCAGCAAAGTAATCCCCGGGAGTTTAAGCAATCAGCCCCAGCATTTT. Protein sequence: CASSKVIPGSLSNQPQHF.

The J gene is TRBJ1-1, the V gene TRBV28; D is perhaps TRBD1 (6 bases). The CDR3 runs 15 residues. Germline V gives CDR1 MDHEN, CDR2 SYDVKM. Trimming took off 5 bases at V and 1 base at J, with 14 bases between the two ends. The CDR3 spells CASSIYRVGNTEAFF. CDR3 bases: TGTGCCAGCAGTATCTACAGGGTCGGGAACACTGAAGCTTTCTTT.

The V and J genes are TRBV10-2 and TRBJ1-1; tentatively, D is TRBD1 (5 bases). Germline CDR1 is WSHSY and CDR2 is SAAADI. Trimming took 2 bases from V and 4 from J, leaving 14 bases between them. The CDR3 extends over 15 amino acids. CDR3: CASSEGHNYGTEAFF. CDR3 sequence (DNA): TGCGCCAGCAGTGAGGGACACAACTACGGCACTGAAGCTTTCTTT.

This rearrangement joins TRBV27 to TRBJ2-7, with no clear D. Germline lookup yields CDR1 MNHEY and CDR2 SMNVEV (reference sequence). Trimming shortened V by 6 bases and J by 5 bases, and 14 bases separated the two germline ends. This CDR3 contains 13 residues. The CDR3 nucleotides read TGTGCCAGCAGCTTTGGCTCCCTAAACGAGCAGTACTTC. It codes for CASSFGSLNEQYF.

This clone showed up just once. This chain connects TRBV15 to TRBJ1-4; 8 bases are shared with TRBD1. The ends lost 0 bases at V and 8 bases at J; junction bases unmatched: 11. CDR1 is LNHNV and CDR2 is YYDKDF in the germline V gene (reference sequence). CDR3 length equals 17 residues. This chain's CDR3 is CATSRDHGTGLVEKLFF. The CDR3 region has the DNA TGTGCCACCAGCAGAGATCATGGGACAGGTTTGGTCGAAAAACTGTTTTTT.

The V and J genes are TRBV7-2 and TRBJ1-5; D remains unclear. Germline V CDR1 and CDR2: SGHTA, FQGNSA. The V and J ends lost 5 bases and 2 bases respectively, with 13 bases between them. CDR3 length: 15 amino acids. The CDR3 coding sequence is TGTGCCAGCAGCCCTAGCGTCTCGGGCAATCAGCCCCAGCATTTT. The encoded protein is CASSPSVSGNQPQHF.

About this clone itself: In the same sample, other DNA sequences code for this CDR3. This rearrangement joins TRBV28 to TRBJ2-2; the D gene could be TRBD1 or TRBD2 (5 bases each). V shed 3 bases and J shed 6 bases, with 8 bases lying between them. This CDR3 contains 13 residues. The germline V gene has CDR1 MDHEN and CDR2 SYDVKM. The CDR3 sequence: CASSLGDPGELFF. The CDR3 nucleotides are TGTGCCAGCAGTTTGGGGGATCCCGGGGAGCTGTTTTTT.

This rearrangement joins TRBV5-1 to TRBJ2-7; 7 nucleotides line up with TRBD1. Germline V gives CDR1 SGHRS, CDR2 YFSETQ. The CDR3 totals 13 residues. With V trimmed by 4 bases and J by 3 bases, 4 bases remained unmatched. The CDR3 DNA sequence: TGCGCCAGCAGCCCCCGGACAGGCTACGAGCAGTACTTC. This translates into CASSPRTGYEQYF.

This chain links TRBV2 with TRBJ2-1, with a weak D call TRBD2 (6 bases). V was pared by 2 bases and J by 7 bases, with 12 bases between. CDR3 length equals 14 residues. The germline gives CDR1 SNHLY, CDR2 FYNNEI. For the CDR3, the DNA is TGTGCCAGCAGTGAAACCGGGGCGGGAAATGAGCAGTTCTTC. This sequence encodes CASSETGAGNEQFF.

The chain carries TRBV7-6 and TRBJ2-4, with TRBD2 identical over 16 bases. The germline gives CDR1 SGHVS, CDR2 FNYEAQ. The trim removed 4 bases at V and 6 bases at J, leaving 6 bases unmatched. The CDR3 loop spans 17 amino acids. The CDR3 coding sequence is TGTGCCAGCAGCTCGGGACTAGCGGGAGGGCCCGGAAACATTCAGTACTTC. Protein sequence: CASSSGLAGGPGNIQYF.

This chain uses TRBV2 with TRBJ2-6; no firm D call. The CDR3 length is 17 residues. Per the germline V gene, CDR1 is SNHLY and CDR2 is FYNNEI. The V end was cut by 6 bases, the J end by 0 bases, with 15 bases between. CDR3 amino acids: CASRGNSRVSGANVLTF. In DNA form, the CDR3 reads TGTGCCAGCAGGGGAAACAGTCGTGTCTCTGGGGCCAACGTCCTGACTTTC.

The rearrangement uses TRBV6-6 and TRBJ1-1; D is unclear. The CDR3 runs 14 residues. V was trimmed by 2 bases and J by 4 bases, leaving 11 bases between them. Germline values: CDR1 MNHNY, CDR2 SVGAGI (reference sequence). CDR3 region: CASSYSRTGTEAFF. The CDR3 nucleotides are TGTGCCAGCAGTTACAGTCGGACGGGCACTGAAGCTTTCTTT.

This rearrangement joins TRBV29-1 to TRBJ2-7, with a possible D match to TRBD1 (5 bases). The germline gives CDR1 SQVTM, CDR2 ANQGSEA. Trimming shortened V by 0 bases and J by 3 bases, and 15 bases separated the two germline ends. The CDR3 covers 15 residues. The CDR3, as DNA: TGCAGCGTTGAAGAAGGGGAAGGACATCTCTACGAGCAGTACTTC. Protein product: CSVEEGEGHLYEQYF.

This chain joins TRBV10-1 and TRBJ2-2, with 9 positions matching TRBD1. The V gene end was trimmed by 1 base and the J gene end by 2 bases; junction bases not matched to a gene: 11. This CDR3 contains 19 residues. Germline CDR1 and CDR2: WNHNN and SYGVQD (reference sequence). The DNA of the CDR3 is TGCGCCAGCAGTGAGTGGACCAGGGCGGGACAGGGAAACACCGGGGAGCTGTTTTTT. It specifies CASSEWTRAGQGNTGELFF.

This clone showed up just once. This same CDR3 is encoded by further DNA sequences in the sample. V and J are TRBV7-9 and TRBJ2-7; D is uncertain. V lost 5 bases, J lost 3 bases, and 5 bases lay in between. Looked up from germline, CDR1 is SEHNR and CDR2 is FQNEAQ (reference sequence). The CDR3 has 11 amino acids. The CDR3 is CASSVNYEQYF. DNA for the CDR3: TGTGCCAGCAGCGTTAACTACGAGCAGTACTTC.

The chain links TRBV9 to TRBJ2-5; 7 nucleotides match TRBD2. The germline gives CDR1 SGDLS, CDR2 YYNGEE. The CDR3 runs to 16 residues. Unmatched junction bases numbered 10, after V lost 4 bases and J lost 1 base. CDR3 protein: CASSPGREGTQETQYF. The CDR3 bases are TGTGCCAGCAGCCCGGGGAGGGAGGGGACCCAAGAGACCCAGTACTTC.